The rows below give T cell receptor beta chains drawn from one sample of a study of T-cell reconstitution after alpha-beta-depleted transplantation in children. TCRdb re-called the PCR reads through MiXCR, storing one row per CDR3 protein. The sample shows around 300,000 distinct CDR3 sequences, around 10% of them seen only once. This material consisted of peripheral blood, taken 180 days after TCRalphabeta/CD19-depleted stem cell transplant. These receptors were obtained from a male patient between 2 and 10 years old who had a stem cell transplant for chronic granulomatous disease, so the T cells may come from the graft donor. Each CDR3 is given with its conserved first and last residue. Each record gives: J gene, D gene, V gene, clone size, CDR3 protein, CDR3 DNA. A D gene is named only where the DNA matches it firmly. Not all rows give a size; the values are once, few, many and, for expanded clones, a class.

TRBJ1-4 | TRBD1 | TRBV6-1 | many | CASSPFQGGEKLFF | TGTGCCAGCAGCCCGTTCCAGGGGGGGGAAAAACTGTTTTTT
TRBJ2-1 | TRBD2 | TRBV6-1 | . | CASSPGTSRYNEQFF | TGTGCCAGCAGTCCCGGGACTAGCCGTTACAATGAGCAGTTCTTC
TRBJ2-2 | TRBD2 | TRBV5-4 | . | CASSLGSGRARRAGELFF | TGTGCCAGCAGCTTGGGTAGCGGGAGGGCTCGTCGAGCCGGGGAGCTGTTTTTT
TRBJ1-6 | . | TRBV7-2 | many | CASSLAQGEGTLHF | TGTGCCAGCAGCTTAGCGCAAGGGGAAGGCACCCTCCACTTT
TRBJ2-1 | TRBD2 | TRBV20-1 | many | CSARVLVIGTSGAYNEQFF | TGCAGTGCTAGAGTATTGGTTATAGGGACTAGCGGAGCTTACAATGAGCAGTTCTTC
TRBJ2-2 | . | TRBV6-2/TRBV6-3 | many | CASSTGTHTGELFF | TGTGCCAGCAGTACCGGGACCCACACCGGGGAGCTGTTTTTT
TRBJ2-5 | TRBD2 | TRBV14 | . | CASSQVTGGSETQYF | TGTGCCAGCAGCCAAGTAACAGGCGGGAGTGAGACCCAGTACTTC
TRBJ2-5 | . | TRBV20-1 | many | CSAPREVEETQYF | TGCAGTGCTCCTCGAGAGGTGGAAGAGACCCAGTACTTC
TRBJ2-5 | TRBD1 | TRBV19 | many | CASSPDRSRTQYF | TGTGCCAGTAGTCCGGACAGGTCGCGGACCCAGTACTTC
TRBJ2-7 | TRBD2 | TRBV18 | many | CASSPPESSGRGREQYF | TGTGCCAGCTCACCACCTGAATCAAGCGGGAGGGGTCGAGAGCAGTACTTC
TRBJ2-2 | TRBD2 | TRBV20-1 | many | CSALAGGPGELFF | TGCAGTGCCCTAGCGGGGGGGCCCGGGGAGCTGTTTTTT
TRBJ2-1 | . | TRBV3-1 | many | CASSRYLGSNYNEQFF | TGTGCCAGCAGCCGTTACCTAGGGAGTAACTACAATGAGCAGTTCTTC
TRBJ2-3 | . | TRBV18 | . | CASSPPRRSSTDTQYF | TGTGCCAGCTCACCACCGAGGAGGTCTAGCACAGATACGCAGTATTTT
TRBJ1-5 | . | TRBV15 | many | CATSQDSSNQPQHF | TGTGCCACCAGCCAGGACAGTAGCAATCAGCCCCAGCATTTT
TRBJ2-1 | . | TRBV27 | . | CASSLDVANSYNEQFF | TGTGCCAGCAGTTTAGATGTAGCAAACTCCTACAATGAGCAGTTCTTC
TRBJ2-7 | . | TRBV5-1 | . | CTSSSNPNEQYF | TGCACCAGCAGCTCCAATCCCAACGAGCAGTACTTC
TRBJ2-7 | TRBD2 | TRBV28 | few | CASTRSGWSYEQYF | TGTGCCAGCACTCGTAGCGGGTGGTCCTACGAGCAGTACTTC
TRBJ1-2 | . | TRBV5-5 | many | CASSSIPGLGYTF | TGTGCCAGCAGCTCGATTCCGGGTCTTGGCTACACCTTC
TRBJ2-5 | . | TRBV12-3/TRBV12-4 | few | CASTVSASQETQYF | TGTGCCAGCACCGTTTCAGCCTCTCAAGAGACCCAGTACTTC
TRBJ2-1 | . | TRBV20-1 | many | CSALGDEQFF | TGCAGTGCCCTAGGGGATGAGCAGTTCTTC
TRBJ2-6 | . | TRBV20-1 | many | CSARGGANVLTF | TGCAGTGCTAGAGGTGGGGCCAACGTCCTGACTTTC
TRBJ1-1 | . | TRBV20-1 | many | CSARGGREAFF | TGCAGTGCTAGGGGTGGCAGGGAGGCTTTCTTT
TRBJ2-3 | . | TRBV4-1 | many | CASTTGFTDTQYF | TGCGCCAGCACCACGGGGTTCACAGATACGCAGTATTTT